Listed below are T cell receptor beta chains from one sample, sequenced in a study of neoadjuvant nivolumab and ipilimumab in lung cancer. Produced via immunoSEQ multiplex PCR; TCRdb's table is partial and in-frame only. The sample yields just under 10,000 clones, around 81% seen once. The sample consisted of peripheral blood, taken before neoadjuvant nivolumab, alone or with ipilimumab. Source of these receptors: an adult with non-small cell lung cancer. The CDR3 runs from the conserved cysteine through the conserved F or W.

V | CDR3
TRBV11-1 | CASSFGVTNEKLFF
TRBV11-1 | CASSLSGGNTEAFF
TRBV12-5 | CASGLGTSGFGYTF
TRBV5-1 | CASSLITGGSIYGYTF
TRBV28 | CASSSTGQHYGYTF
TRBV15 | CATSETGTEAFF
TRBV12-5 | CASGVAGGGDTQYF
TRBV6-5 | CASSYQEYSSFYGYTF
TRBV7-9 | CASSPGEAPYEQYF
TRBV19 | CASSIGTARNIQYF
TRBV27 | CASSRQGGEQYF
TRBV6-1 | CASSLQAPRGEAFF
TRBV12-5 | CASGSRLAGGEQFF
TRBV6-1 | CASSAGSTPTSYNEQFF
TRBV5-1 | CASNQAGGPETQYF
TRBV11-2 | CASSLSGLYEQYF
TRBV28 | CASREVAGGSYEQYF
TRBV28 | CASSLGFGTSVQETQYF
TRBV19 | CASRITGAGGELFF
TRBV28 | CASKEDTIYF
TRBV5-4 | CASSLGLAGDEQYF
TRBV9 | CASSATSGFRDTQYF
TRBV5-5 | CASSLGLYNEQFF
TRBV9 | CASSVEGGDRAVDEQYF
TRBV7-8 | CASSPPRERTDTQYF
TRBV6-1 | CAIASLSSADTQYF
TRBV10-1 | CASSESGGRISEQFF
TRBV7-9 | CASSKVGETQYF
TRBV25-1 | CASCSSGGGETQYF
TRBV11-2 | CASRLAGNEQFF
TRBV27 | CASSPRGLAVTDTQYF
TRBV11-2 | CASSLGGVTGWTYEQYF
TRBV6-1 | CASSPGQGAGAFF
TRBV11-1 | CASSRDSSLSYEQYF
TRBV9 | CASSVGSLEGYTF
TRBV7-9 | CASSSPPLLLEVHNEQFF
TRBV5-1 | CASSFGLVGTDTQYF
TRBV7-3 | CASSLVSGAGYTF
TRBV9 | CASSVDGGNTGELFF
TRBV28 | CASSSPSGPWGDEQYF
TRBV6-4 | CASSDGTGAGTDTQYF
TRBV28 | CASSVGNTEAFF